This TCR beta chain was sequenced during a study of post-analysis software for immune sequencing data. Notes on the study in general: Comparison of patients with controls showed five TRBV segments more frequent in patients, TRBV5-6, TRBV5-1 and TRBV20-1 among them.

V shed 4 bases and J shed 3 bases, with 15 bases lying between them. Per germline, CDR1 SGHTA and CDR2 FQGNSA. CDR3 length: 15 residues. Prepared libraries of TCR beta cDNA carried unique molecular identifiers. There were roughly 0.95 to 10 million T cells, and approximately 500,000 cDNA molecules came from them. TCRdb passed the PCR reads through MiXCR, listing each CDR3 protein once. Among roughly 800,000 distinct CDR3 sequences listed, about 50% were seen once. Concerning this clonotype: Its antigen is unidentified.

This chain joins TRBV7-2 and TRBJ1-1; tentatively, D is TRBD1 (6 bases). This receptor was taken from a girl aged 5 to 17 with multiple sclerosis. The source material was blood. The CDR3 DNA reads TGTGCCAGCAGCTGGGCAGGGGCGTTCGACACTGAAGCTTTCTTT. This sequence encodes CASSWAGAFDTEAFF.